These 27 T cell receptor beta chains originate from one sample sequenced in a study of response to subunit inactivated influenza vaccine. One entry per CDR3 protein, called by TCRdb with MiXCR from the RT-PCR reads. The sample has more than 150,000 distinct CDR3 sequences, about a tenth seen once. The input for sequencing was non-naive T cells sorted from PBMCs, taken on the day of vaccination. Receptors originate from a man between 45 and 60 years old who received an inactivated influenza vaccine.

This clonotype was recorded many times. This chain connects TRBV5-1 to TRBJ1-3; D not certain. V dropped 1 base and J dropped 4 bases, with 6 bases sitting between them. Looked up from germline, CDR1 is SGHRS and CDR2 is YFSETQ. The CDR3 loop spans 13 amino acids. The CDR3 spells CASSLFQGNTIYF. Written as DNA, the CDR3 is TGCGCCAGCAGCTTGTTTCAGGGAAACACCATATATTTT.

There are a few counts of this clonotype. This chain uses TRBV5-4 with TRBJ2-1; D is possibly TRBD2 (6 bases). Deletions cut 3 bases from V and 9 bases from J, with 10 bases between. The CDR3 is 12 amino acids. The germline gives CDR1 SGHNT, CDR2 YYREEE (reference sequence). CDR3 DNA: TGTGCCAGCAGCTCGACAGCGGGTGAGCAGTTCTTC. The encoded protein is CASSSTAGEQFF.

This clonotype is labeled as medium-sized. J is TRBJ2-3 and V is TRBV4-2; D tentatively fits TRBD1 or TRBD2 (6 bases each). Trimming left V 4 bases short and J 2 bases short, with 22 bases between. The CDR3 runs to 18 residues. Germline V gene lookup returns CDR1 LGHNA and CDR2 YNFKEQ. Here the CDR3 DNA reads TGTGCCAGCAGCCCAGGGGTGGAGGGGCCACGACTCACAGATACGCAGTATTTT. Its translation: CASSPGVEGPRLTDTQYF.

The chain carries TRBV5-6 and TRBJ2-4; D uncertain. The V end lost 0 bases, the J end lost 0 bases, and 4 bases lay between the germline ends. There are 14 residues in the CDR3. CDR1 and CDR2 from the germline V gene are SGHDT and YYEEEE. For the CDR3, the DNA is TGTGCCAGCAGCTTGGGATTAGCCAAAAACATTCAGTACTTC. Protein: CASSLGLAKNIQYF.

Ten or more counts support this clonotype. The gene calls are TRBV4-3 and TRBJ2-7; D may be TRBD1 (5 bases). Trimming pared 0 bases from V and 5 bases from J, leaving 14 bases between. CDR3 length: 15 amino acids. The V gene's germline CDR1 is LGHNA and CDR2 YSLEER. The CDR3 sequence: CASSQEGQGSDEQYF. The CDR3, as DNA: TGCGCCAGCAGCCAAGAAGGGCAGGGAAGTGACGAGCAGTACTTC.

The sample holds a few counts of this clonotype. The V call is TRBV4-1, the J call TRBJ2-2; no firm D call. There are 12 residues in the CDR3. The V gene lost 5 bases and the J gene lost 7 bases, with 8 bases spanning the gap. Germline CDR1 reads MGHRA; CDR2 reads YSYEKL. The CDR3 region has the DNA TGCGCCAGCAGCTCCAATGTCGGGGAGCTGTTTTTT. It translates to CASSSNVGELFF.

This clonotype appeared many times. The genes are TRBV20-1 and TRBJ1-6; TRBD1 matches 8 bases. Germline CDR1 is DFQATT and CDR2 is SNEGSKA (reference sequence). With 1 base clipped from V and 7 bases from J, the junction kept 0 bases outside the gene matches. CDR3 length equals 13 residues. The CDR3 sequence is CSARAGGNSPLHF. CDR3 coding DNA: TGCAGTGCTAGAGCAGGGGGCAATTCACCCCTCCACTTT.

The V and J genes are TRBV9 and TRBJ2-5; the D is unclear. The germline V and J ends were trimmed by 0 bases and 2 bases, with 11 bases remaining between them. Per the germline V gene, CDR1 is SGDLS and CDR2 is YYNGEE. This CDR3 has 15 amino acids. In nucleotides, the CDR3 is TGTGCCAGCAGCGTAGCACCTAGGTCTCAAGAGACCCAGTACTTC. Translated: CASSVAPRSQETQYF. Combining the CDR3 with reference TRBV9 and TRBJ2-5 gives the whole variable domain DSGVTQTPKHLITATGQRVTLRCSPRSGDLSVYWYQQSLDQGLQFLIQYYNGEERAKGNILERFSAQQFPDLHSELNLSSLELGDSALYFCASSVAPRSQETQYFGPGTRLLVL.

The genes are TRBV6-2 or TRBV6-3 and TRBJ2-7; weak D call: TRBD2 (7 bases). The CDR3 loop spans 14 amino acids. Per the germline V gene, CDR1 is MNHEY and CDR2 is SVGEGT. V lost 2 bases and J 5 bases, leaving 13 bases between the germline ends. CDR3 loop: CASSYRGARHEQYF. The CDR3 DNA reads TGTGCCAGCAGTTACCGGGGGGCCCGCCACGAGCAGTACTTC.

The chain combines TRBV20-1 with TRBJ2-1, with D maybe TRBD2 (5 bases). Germline loops: CDR1 DFQATT, CDR2 SNEGSKA (reference sequence). This CDR3 comprises 14 residues. Trimming took 2 bases from V and 8 from J, leaving 16 bases between them. The chain's CDR3 is CSARSRGIRDEQFF. The DNA for the CDR3 is TGCAGTGCTAGATCAAGAGGGATTCGCGATGAGCAGTTCTTC.

This clonotype has more than one count but fewer than ten. The gene calls are TRBV7-2 and TRBJ2-1; TRBD1 matches 12 bases. The CDR3 loop spans 15 amino acids. Germline assignment: CDR1 SGHTA and CDR2 FQGNSA. Germline trimming cut 4 bases from V and 4 bases from J; bases unmatched to any gene: 2. CDR3 DNA: TGTGCCAGCAGCTCGGGACAGGGGGCTTACAATGAGCAGTTCTTC. It is translated as CASSSGQGAYNEQFF.

This clonotype has more than one count but fewer than ten. V is TRBV9 and J is TRBJ2-7; tentative D call: TRBD2 (5 bases). V lost 4 bases and J lost 0, with 11 bases in between. This CDR3 is built from 14 residues. The germline gives CDR1 SGDLS, CDR2 YYNGEE. In DNA form, the CDR3 reads TGTGCCAGCAGCCCCTCCGGGGACTCCTACGAGCAGTACTTC. Encoded protein: CASSPSGDSYEQYF. The full variable domain, with the rest looked up from reference TRBV9 and TRBJ2-7, is DSGVTQTPKHLITATGQRVTLRCSPRSGDLSVYWYQQSLDQGLQFLIQYYNGEERAKGNILERFSAQQFPDLHSELNLSSLELGDSALYFCASSPSGDSYEQYFGPGTRLTVT.

This clonotype was counted between two and nine times. The chain has TRBV6-2 or TRBV6-3 and TRBJ1-2; no reliable D call. CDR1 MNHEY and CDR2 SVGEGT come from the germline V gene. This CDR3 is built from 12 residues. V lost 1 base, J lost 5 bases, and 5 bases lay in between. The CDR3 DNA sequence: TGTGCCAGCAGTTACTACGGATATGGCTACACCTTC. As protein: CASSYYGYGYTF.

This clonotype came up many times. The CDR3 DNA sequence: TGCGCCAGCAGCCGCAACGGCCAGGGGAACACCGGGGAGCTGTTTTTT. This encodes CASSRNGQGNTGELFF. This sequence joins TRBV5-1 and TRBJ2-2; D may be TRBD1 (5 bases). CDR3 length equals 16 residues. Trimming pared 4 bases from V and 1 base from J, leaving 14 bases between. Looked up from germline, CDR1 is SGHRS and CDR2 is YFSETQ.

This clonotype was detected many times. The rearrangement uses TRBV27 and TRBJ2-2; 7 positions match TRBD2. Trimming at V came to 6 bases and at J to 0 bases, leaving 4 bases not matched to a gene. This CDR3 comprises 15 residues. Germline CDR1 MNHEY, CDR2 SMNVEV (reference sequence). The DNA for the CDR3 is TGTGCCAGCAGACCCAGCGGGACGAACACCGGGGAGCTGTTTTTT. It is translated as CASRPSGTNTGELFF.

The chain employs TRBV7-2 and TRBJ2-2, with TRBD2 matching 11 bases. In germline, CDR1 is SGHTA, CDR2 FQGNSA. Trimming at V came to 5 bases and at J to 13 bases, leaving 12 bases not matched to a gene. This CDR3 comprises 15 residues. CDR3 in DNA: TGTGCCAGCAGCCCCGGGACTAGCGGAGGGGGTCGGCTGTTTTTT. This gives the protein CASSPGTSGGGRLFF.

The chain recombines TRBV27 with TRBJ1-4, with 9 nucleotides matching TRBD1. CDR3 length equals 14 residues. Germline CDR1 reads MNHEY; CDR2 reads SMNVEV (reference sequence). With 6 bases clipped from V and 8 bases from J, the junction kept 7 bases outside the gene matches. The CDR3 spells CASSYTGGREKLFF. CDR3 sequence (DNA): TGTGCCAGCAGCTATACAGGGGGCAGGGAAAAACTGTTTTTT.

This clonotype was detected only a few times. CDR3: CASSRYAFREPNYGYTF. CDR3 nucleotides: TGTGCCAGCAGTCGCTACGCATTCAGGGAACCTAACTATGGCTACACCTTC. The rearrangement uses TRBV6-2 or TRBV6-3 and TRBJ1-2, with D perhaps TRBD1 (5 bases). Between the trimmed V and J ends, which lost 5 bases and 0 bases, there was a span of 19 bases. The CDR3 sequence is 17 residues long. Germline CDR1 reads MNHEY; CDR2 reads SVGEGT.

This sequence joins TRBV20-1 and TRBJ2-7; 9 bases are shared with TRBD2. The CDR3 totals 14 residues. Per the germline V gene, CDR1 is DFQATT and CDR2 is SNEGSKA (reference sequence). Trimming took 6 bases from V and 2 from J; bases not matched to a gene: 8. The CDR3 reads CSAKTLAGTYEQYF. Here the CDR3 DNA reads TGCAGTGCCAAGACCCTAGCGGGGACCTACGAGCAGTACTTC.

This clonotype showed up just a few times. The chain has TRBV6-1 and TRBJ1-2; TRBD1 agrees at 7 bases. Germline V gives CDR1 MNHNS, CDR2 SASEGT. This CDR3 comprises 17 residues. V lost 3 bases and J lost 9; bases outside the gene matches: 19. CDR3 protein: CASSDLGQTFLYKSYTF. For the CDR3, the DNA is TGTGCCAGCAGTGATCTGGGACAGACCTTCCTCTATAAGAGCTACACCTTC.

J is TRBJ2-3 and V is TRBV7-3; TRBD2 might be the D (6 bases). The CDR3 sequence is 15 residues long. With 2 bases removed from V and 2 bases from J, the gap between germline ends came to 11 bases. CDR1 is SGHTA and CDR2 is FQGTGA in the germline V gene. This chain's CDR3 is CASSLGGGTTDTQYF. In DNA form, the CDR3 reads TGTGCCAGCAGCTTAGGGGGAGGTACCACAGATACGCAGTATTTT. Full variable domain (missing parts from reference TRBV7-3 and TRBJ2-3): GAGVSQTPSNKVTEKGKYVELRCDPISGHTALYWYRQSLGQGPEFLIYFQGTGAADDSGLPNDRFFAVRPEGSVSTLKIQRTERGDSAVYLCASSLGGGTTDTQYFGPGTRLTVL.

This clonotype appeared a few times. The chain recombines TRBV5-6 with TRBJ2-7, with D uncertain. Germline loops: CDR1 SGHDT, CDR2 YYEEEE. The germline V and J ends were trimmed by 3 bases and 0 bases, with 13 bases remaining between them. The CDR3 loop spans 15 amino acids. In DNA, the CDR3 is TGTGCCAGCAGCTCATTCTTTGGCAACTCCTACGAGCAGTACTTC. It specifies CASSSFFGNSYEQYF.

In its sample, this clonotype was seen many times. V gene TRBV28 combines with J gene TRBJ1-1; D gene ambiguous. V lost 5 bases and J lost 1, with 8 bases in between. The CDR3 spans 13 residues. Germline CDR1 MDHEN, CDR2 SYDVKM. CDR3 residues: CASSRNPNTEAFF. In nucleotides, the CDR3 is TGTGCCAGCAGTAGAAATCCGAACACTGAAGCTTTCTTT.

The J gene is TRBJ1-1, the V gene TRBV12-3 or TRBV12-4; D is undetermined. V was clipped by 2 bases and J by 6 bases, with 13 bases between them. The length of the CDR3 is 14 residues. The CDR3 nucleotides are TGTGCCAGCAGTTTATACGGTGCAGTCTCTGAAGCTTTCTTT. Protein: CASSLYGAVSEAFF.

Points on this clonotype: Mismatch with germline at one junction end may stem from a read error. The V and J genes are TRBV12-3 or TRBV12-4 and TRBJ2-2; 11 nucleotides match TRBD2. The CDR3 runs to 15 residues. This chain's CDR3 is CASKGLAANTGELLF. The CDR3, as DNA: TGTGCCAGTAAGGGACTAGCGGCGAACACCGGGGAGCTGCTTTTT.

V usage is TRBV2 and J usage is TRBJ2-3; 10 bases agree with TRBD2. The CDR3 has 16 amino acids. Germline V gene sequence: CDR1 SNHLY, CDR2 FYNNEI. Unmatched junction bases numbered 10, after V lost 7 bases and J lost 3 bases. CDR3 region: CASTLRRTSGTDTQYF. CDR3 nucleotide sequence: TGTGCCAGCACTCTTCGGAGGACTAGCGGTACAGATACGCAGTATTTT.

At least ten counts were recorded for this clonotype. The CDR3 protein is CASSQTPRTSGIEELFF. The CDR3 nucleotides read TGTGCCAGCAGCCAAACACCTCGGACTAGCGGGATTGAGGAGCTGTTTTTT. This chain joins TRBV4-2 and TRBJ2-2; 12 bases agree with TRBD2. CDR1 and CDR2 (germline): LGHNA, YNFKEQ. The CDR3 runs 17 residues. Trimming removed 2 bases from V and 10 bases from J; junction bases left unmatched: 11.